The rows below give T cell receptor beta chains drawn from one sample of a study of blood T cell repertoires in COVID-19. Sequenced by immunoSEQ multiplex PCR; TCRdb stores in-frame clones only, minus some. The table records fewer than 110,000 clones, 88% of them present only once. The sample consisted of peripheral blood. Receptor source: a human donor in a cohort sampled during active COVID-19. The CDR3 runs from the conserved cysteine through the conserved F or W. D genes are given only for firm matches. A row's size may be missing; if present it is once, few, many or a size class.

>few|TRBJ2-1|TRBV20-1|-
CSASEGTGPNEQFF
TGCAGTGCTAGTGAGGGTACAGGTCCCAATGAGCAGTTCTTC
>-|TRBJ2-3|TRBV28|-
CASISTGTQYF
TGTGCCAGCATTAGTACTGGTACGCAGTATTTT
>-|TRBJ1-2|TRBV7-2|TRBD1
CASRQGVGYTF
TGTGCCAGCAGGCAGGGGGTCGGCTACACCTTC
>-|TRBJ2-7|TRBV5-6|-
CASSLGQGVQYF
TGTGCCAGCAGCTTGGGTCAGGGCGTACAGTACTTC
>-|TRBJ1-4|TRBV28|-
CASSLWLGANAEKLFF
TGTGCCAGCAGTTTATGGTTGGGGGCTAACGCCGAAAAACTGTTTTTT
>-|TRBJ1-6|TRBV5-1|TRBD1
CASSKLGVQGNSPLHF
TGCGCCAGCAGCAAATTAGGGGTACAGGGGAATTCACCCCTCCACTTT
>-|TRBJ1-2|TRBV6-2/TRBV6-3|-
CASSGPLGTSGGYTF
TGTGCCAGCAGTGGCCCCCTCGGGACAAGCGGCGGCTACACCTTC
>-|TRBJ2-7|TRBV7-9|-
CASSPFGPGYEQYF
TGTGCCAGCAGCCCTTTCGGGCCGGGGTACGAGCAGTACTTC
>once|TRBJ1-5|TRBV30|TRBD1
CAWSSDREQPQHF
TGTGCCTGGAGTTCGGACAGGGAACAGCCCCAGCATTTT
>once|TRBJ2-7|TRBV5-6|TRBD2
CASSLGLAVNYEQYF
TGTGCCAGCAGCTTGGGACTAGCGGTAAACTACGAGCAGTACTTC
>-|TRBJ2-7|TRBV24-1|TRBD2
CATSGGAGGPREQYF
TGTGCCACCAGTGGAGGGGCGGGAGGGCCGCGGGAGCAGTACTTC
>-|TRBJ2-1|TRBV9|TRBD2
CASSGLVAGGVNNEQFF
TGTGCCAGCAGCGGTTTGGTAGCGGGGGGTGTAAACAATGAGCAGTTCTTC
>once|TRBJ2-3|TRBV19|TRBD2
CASSAGLAGATWSSTDTQYF
TGTGCCAGTAGTGCCGGACTAGCGGGGGCCACATGGTCTAGCACAGATACGCAGTATTTT
>-|TRBJ1-5|TRBV6-1|-
CASSDQWGPPQHF
TGTGCCAGCAGTGATCAGTGGGGGCCGCCCCAGCATTTT
>-|TRBJ1-2|TRBV20-1|TRBD1
CSASRSGGGYGYTF
TGCAGTGCTAGTAGGTCAGGGGGCGGCTATGGCTACACCTTC
>once|TRBJ2-6|TRBV28|-
CASRIGDISPSGANVLTF
TGTGCCAGCAGAATAGGGGATATCTCCCCCTCTGGGGCCAACGTCCTGACTTTC
>once|TRBJ2-3|TRBV5-1|TRBD1
CASTSGGQAPWGTDTQYF
TGCGCCAGCACCTCAGGGGGACAGGCGCCCTGGGGCACAGATACGCAGTATTTT
>-|TRBJ2-3|TRBV15|-
CATSRGSRNTQYF
TGTGCCACCAGCAGAGGTTCGCGGAATACGCAGTATTTT
>-|TRBJ1-3|TRBV29-1|TRBD1
CSVTGGSGNTIYF
TGCAGCGTGACAGGGGGTTCTGGAAACACCATATATTTT
>-|TRBJ1-1|TRBV30|TRBD1
CAGGRQGRTEAFF
TGTGCCGGAGGACGACAGGGGCGGACTGAAGCTTTCTTT
>-|TRBJ1-6|TRBV19|-
CASSPPPGQRDSPLHF
TGTGCCAGTAGTCCGCCACCGGGACAAAGGGATTCACCCCTCCACTTT
>-|TRBJ2-2|TRBV18|-
CASSPSSRLNTGELFF
TGTGCCAGCTCACCAAGCTCCAGGTTAAACACCGGGGAGCTGTTTTTT
>-|TRBJ1-2|TRBV4-2|-
CASSQGEQGRVRYGYTF
TGTGCCAGCAGCCAAGGGGAACAGGGAAGGGTACGCTATGGCTACACCTTC
>few|TRBJ2-1|TRBV24-1|-
CATSYAGLDNEQFF
TGTGCCACCAGTTACGCGGGACTGGACAATGAGCAGTTCTTC
>-|TRBJ2-5|TRBV6-5|TRBD2
CASTEMRGDQETQYF
TGTGCCAGCACCGAGATGCGGGGGGACCAAGAGACCCAGTACTTC
>-|TRBJ2-1|TRBV4-1|TRBD2
CASSQQRELNEQFF
TGCGCCAGCAGCCAACAGCGGGAGTTGAATGAGCAGTTCTTC
>-|TRBJ2-3|TRBV6-5|TRBD2
CASSQLAGDKDTQYF
TGTGCCAGCAGTCAACTAGCGGGAGATAAAGATACGCAGTATTTT
>-|TRBJ2-3|TRBV18|-
CASSPGRTDTQYF
TGTGCCAGCTCACCAGGCCGAACAGATACGCAGTATTTT
>-|TRBJ1-1|TRBV28|TRBD1
CASSSPSDRGQRTEAFF
TGTGCCAGCAGTTCACCGTCAGACAGGGGGCAACGAACTGAAGCTTTCTTT